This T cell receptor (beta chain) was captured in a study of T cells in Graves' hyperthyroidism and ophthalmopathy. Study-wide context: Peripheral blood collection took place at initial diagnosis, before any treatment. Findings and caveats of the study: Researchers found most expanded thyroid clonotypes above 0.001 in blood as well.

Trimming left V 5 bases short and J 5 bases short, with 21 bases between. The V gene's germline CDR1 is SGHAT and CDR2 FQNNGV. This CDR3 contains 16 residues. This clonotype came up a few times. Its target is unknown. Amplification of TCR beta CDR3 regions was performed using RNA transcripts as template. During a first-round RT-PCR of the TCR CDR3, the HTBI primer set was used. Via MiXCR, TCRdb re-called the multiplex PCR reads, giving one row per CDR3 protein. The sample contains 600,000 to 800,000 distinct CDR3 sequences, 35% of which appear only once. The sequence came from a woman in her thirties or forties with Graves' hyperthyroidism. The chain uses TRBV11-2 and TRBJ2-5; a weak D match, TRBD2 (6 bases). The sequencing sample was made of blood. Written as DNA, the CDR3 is TGTGCCAGCAGCCCAGGCCTTCTACGGGGGTCGGAGACCCAGTACTTC. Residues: CASSPGLLRGSETQYF.